A single sample is the source of the 25 T cell receptor beta chains below, sequenced in a study of blood T cell repertoires in COVID-19. Clones were read by immunoSEQ multiplex PCR, and TCRdb kept only the in-frame ones, dropping some. The table records some 140,000 clones, about 76% of them present only once. Sequencing was performed on peripheral blood. Source of these receptors: an older woman with COVID-19, enrolled during active disease.

The chain joins TRBV7-8 to TRBJ1-4; weak D call: TRBD1 (6 bases). Trimming removed 5 bases at V and 4 bases at J, with 14 bases between. The CDR3 totals 15 residues. Germline lookup yields CDR1 SGHVS and CDR2 FQNEAQ. The CDR3 is CASSPGTSFNEKLFF. CDR3 DNA: TGTGCCAGCAGCCCAGGGACAAGCTTTAATGAAAAACTGTTTTTT.

This clone was observed a single time. The chain's CDR3 is CASRRVFGELFF. The CDR3 nucleotides read TGTGCCAGCAGGCGCGTTTTTGGGGAGCTGTTTTTT. The V call is TRBV5-6, the J call TRBJ2-2; D gene unclear. V lost 5 bases and J 8 bases, leaving 10 bases between the germline ends. CDR3 size: 12 residues. Germline V gene sequence: CDR1 SGHDT, CDR2 YYEEEE.

V gene TRBV5-1 combines with J gene TRBJ2-1; 10 bases agree with TRBD2. This CDR3 is 12 amino acids long. The V and J ends lost 3 bases and 10 bases, in that order; junction bases with no gene match: 1. The V gene's germline CDR1 is SGHRS and CDR2 YFSETQ. The CDR3 protein is CASSWGLAEQFF. DNA of the CDR3: TGCGCCAGCAGCTGGGGACTAGCGGAGCAGTTCTTC.

In its sample, this clone was seen a few times. V usage is TRBV2 and J usage is TRBJ2-7; D call uncertain. V was cut by 2 bases and J by 3 bases, with 17 bases left in between. CDR3 length equals 16 residues. Germline V gives CDR1 SNHLY, CDR2 FYNNEI. The CDR3 DNA sequence: TGTGCCAGCAGTGAAAGAGGCAGCCTAAGACTCTACGAGCAGTACTTC. Its translation is CASSERGSLRLYEQYF.

This chain's CDR3 is CASSQDSGNYEQYF. Here the CDR3 DNA reads TGCGCCAGCAGCCAAGATTCAGGGAACTACGAGCAGTACTTC. The chain combines TRBV4-1 with TRBJ2-7, with D perhaps TRBD1 (5 bases). V was shortened by 0 bases and J by 3 bases, with 9 bases between the two germline ends. Germline V gene data show CDR1 as MGHRA and CDR2 as YSYEKL. The CDR3 consists of 14 residues.

V is TRBV3-1 (or the pseudogene TRBV3-2) and J is TRBJ2-1; 12 nucleotides match TRBD2. The CDR3 runs 16 residues. CDR1 and CDR2 (germline): LGHDT, YNNKEL (reference sequence). V shed 0 bases, J shed 10 bases, and the junction held 7 bases outside the gene matches. CDR3 coding DNA: TGTGCCAGCAGCCAAGAGCGACTAGCGGGGGTAGGCGAGCAGTTCTTC. Its translation: CASSQERLAGVGEQFF.

The rearrangement uses TRBV15 and TRBJ2-3; 14 nucleotides align to TRBD2. The ends lost 3 bases at V and 1 base at J; junction bases unmatched: 12. This CDR3 contains 20 residues. Germline loops: CDR1 LNHNV, CDR2 YYDKDF (reference sequence). The CDR3 DNA sequence: TGTGCCACCAGCAGGGCCGTGACTAGCGGGGGGGCGTGGGGCACAGATACGCAGTATTTT. Its translation: CATSRAVTSGGAWGTDTQYF.

The CDR3 DNA is TGTGCCAGCAAAAGTGTCCAGGGGAGCACCTACGAGCAGTACTTC. As protein: CASKSVQGSTYEQYF. The gene calls are TRBV11-2 and TRBJ2-7, with D maybe TRBD1 (6 bases). Germline loops: CDR1 SGHAT, CDR2 FQNNGV. CDR3 size: 15 residues. V lost 7 bases and J lost 2, with 18 bases in between.

This sequence joins TRBV12-3 or TRBV12-4 and TRBJ1-2; D possibly corresponds to TRBD1 (6 bases). The CDR3 sequence is 13 residues long. V was cut by 6 bases and J by 8 bases, with 16 bases left in between. CDR3 in amino acids: CASSSRQVWGYTF. The CDR3 DNA is TGTGCCAGCAGCTCACGACAGGTTTGGGGCTACACCTTC.

The rearrangement joins TRBV5-4 to TRBJ1-2, with 8 bases aligning to TRBD1. The CDR3 has 15 amino acids. V shed 4 bases, J shed 7 bases, and the junction held 12 bases outside the gene matches. The germline V gene encodes CDR1 SGHNT and CDR2 YYREEE (reference sequence). The CDR3 DNA sequence: TGTGCCAGCAGCGAACAGGGGGTTCTCGCTGGTGGCTACACCTTC. This sequence encodes CASSEQGVLAGGYTF.

The chain joins TRBV2 to TRBJ1-6, with TRBD1 matching 7 bases. CDR3 length: 17 residues. Germline V gives CDR1 SNHLY, CDR2 FYNNEI. J lost 0 bases, V lost 11 bases, and 13 bases had no gene match. DNA of the CDR3: TGTGCCTCCTTAGACCCGGGACAGAGCTCCTATAATTCACCCCTCCACTTT. It is translated as CASLDPGQSSYNSPLHF. The full variable domain, completed using reference TRBV2 and TRBJ1-6, is EPEVTQTPSHQVTQMGQEVILRCVPISNHLYFYWYRQILGQKVEFLVSFYNNEISEKSEIFDDQFSVERPDGSNFTLKIRSTKLEDSAMYFCASLDPGQSSYNSPLHFGNGTRLTVT.

With regard to this clone: Other DNA sequences in the same sample also yield this CDR3. This chain connects TRBV5-4 to TRBJ2-5, with D unresolved. With 0 bases removed from V and 2 bases from J, the gap between germline ends came to 8 bases. The germline V gene has CDR1 SGHNT and CDR2 YYREEE (reference sequence). This CDR3 has 14 residues. The CDR3 here is CASSLAGVQETQYF. The CDR3 bases are TGTGCCAGCAGCTTGGCTGGAGTACAAGAGACCCAGTACTTC.

This clone came up a few times. The chain is built from TRBV5-1 and TRBJ2-2, with TRBD2 identical over 16 bases. CDR1 is SGHRS and CDR2 is YFSETQ in the germline V gene. Trimming cost V 3 bases and J 4 bases; bases outside gene matches: 6. This CDR3 is 18 amino acids long. The CDR3 region has the DNA TGCGCCAGCAGCTCGGGACTAGCGGGGGGGAAGAGCACCGGGGAGCTGTTTTTT. This sequence encodes CASSSGLAGGKSTGELFF.

The V call is TRBV24-1, the J call TRBJ2-2; 9 nucleotides align to TRBD1. The trim removed 2 bases at V and 2 bases at J, leaving 5 bases unmatched. The CDR3 is 17 amino acids. Germline V gene data show CDR1 as KGHDR and CDR2 as SFDVKD. DNA of the CDR3: TGTGCCACCAGTGATTGGGGACAGGGTTTAAACACCGGGGAGCTGTTTTTT. This sequence encodes CATSDWGQGLNTGELFF.

The genes are TRBV5-5 and TRBJ1-5, with D possibly matching TRBD1 (5 bases). The ends were cut back, 4 bases at V and 7 bases at J, with 18 bases in the middle. The germline V gene encodes CDR1 SGHKS and CDR2 YYEKEE (reference sequence). CDR3 size: 15 residues. CDR3 sequence: CASSTGRGGSQPQHF. CDR3 nucleotide sequence: TGTGCCAGCAGCACGGGACGGGGAGGGAGCCAGCCCCAGCATTTT.

About this clone: Sequence at one end of the junction differs from germline and may be a read error. The V gene is TRBV6-1, the J gene TRBJ1-5; no clear D gene. From germline, CDR1 is MNHNS and CDR2 SASEGT. The CDR3 covers 15 residues. CDR3 sequence: CVSSEEVGGSQPQHF. The CDR3 DNA sequence: TGTGTCAGCAGTGAAGAGGTCGGCGGAAGTCAGCCCCAGCATTTT.

The rearrangement links TRBV19 to TRBJ2-3; 7 bases match TRBD2. The germline gives CDR1 LNHDA, CDR2 SQIVND (reference sequence). The CDR3 consists of 15 residues. The J segment lost 2 bases and the V segment lost 1 base, leaving 3 bases of the junction unmatched. The CDR3 nucleotides read TGTGCCAGTAGTATAGTGGGACTATACACAGATACGCAGTATTTT. It encodes CASSIVGLYTDTQYF.

The J gene is TRBJ1-2, the V gene TRBV18; TRBD1 matches at 8 bases. The CDR3 covers 15 residues. In germline, CDR1 is KGHSH, CDR2 LQKENI. V was pared by 3 bases and J by 4 bases, with 7 bases of the junction left unmatched. CDR3: CASSPLADRAYGYTF. The CDR3 DNA reads as TGTGCCAGCTCACCCCTCGCGGACAGGGCCTATGGCTACACCTTC.

V usage is TRBV7-4 and J usage is TRBJ1-3; 7 positions agree with TRBD1. V gave up 1 base and J gave up 0 bases; unmatched junction bases: 15. In germline, CDR1 is SGHVT, CDR2 SQSDAQ. This CDR3 is 20 amino acids long. CDR3 nucleotide sequence: TGTGCCAGCAGCTTAGTTAAGGTCTTGGGACAGCCGGACTCTGGAAACACCATATATTTT. Protein: CASSLVKVLGQPDSGNTIYF.

This clone was picked up a small number of times. The chain combines TRBV27 with TRBJ1-2; 10 nucleotides match TRBD1. This CDR3 has 15 amino acids. Germline V CDR1 and CDR2: MNHEY, SMNVEV (reference sequence). Trimming took 4 bases from V and 4 from J; bases not matched to a gene: 6. The CDR3 loop reads CASSSPGQGIYGYTF. The CDR3 DNA follows: TGTGCCAGCAGTTCACCGGGACAGGGGATCTATGGCTACACCTTC.

The genes are TRBV2 and TRBJ2-7; possible D gene TRBD2, 5 bases. CDR3 size: 15 residues. Germline values: CDR1 SNHLY, CDR2 FYNNEI. Trimming took 0 bases from V and 0 from J, leaving 9 bases between them. The CDR3 region has the DNA TGTGCCAGCAGTGAAGCCGGCCGGGGCTCCTACGAGCAGTACTTC. It is translated as CASSEAGRGSYEQYF.

This sequence joins TRBV5-6 and TRBJ2-3, with 13 nucleotides matching TRBD2. V was pared by 0 bases and J by 2 bases, with 6 bases of the junction left unmatched. The CDR3 has 18 amino acids. Per germline, CDR1 SGHDT and CDR2 YYEEEE. The DNA of the CDR3 is TGTGCCAGCAGCTTGGAGGGACTAGCGGGGATTTACACAGATACGCAGTATTTT. This sequence encodes CASSLEGLAGIYTDTQYF.

The chain has TRBV7-3 and TRBJ2-3; the match to TRBD2 covers 14 bases. This CDR3 has 19 amino acids. The germline CDR1 and CDR2 sequences are SGHTA and FQGTGA. V lost 5 bases and J lost 1; bases outside the gene matches: 11. The CDR3 nucleotides are TGTGCCAGCAGCGGCGCCGGGACTAGCGGGGGAAGCCGCACAGATACGCAGTATTTT. Translating gives CASSGAGTSGGSRTDTQYF.

The gene calls are TRBV3-1 (or the pseudogene TRBV3-2) and TRBJ2-7; TRBD1 might be the D (6 bases). CDR1 and CDR2 (germline): LGHDT, YNNKEL (reference sequence). CDR3 size: 16 residues. Deletions cut 3 bases from V and 1 base from J, with 16 bases between. The CDR3 nucleotides are TGTGCCAGCAGCCATTCCCCCGGGACAAGATCCTACGAGCAGTACTTC. Its translation: CASSHSPGTRSYEQYF.

This chain links TRBV4-2 with TRBJ2-2; TRBD1 agrees at 9 bases. The CDR3 consists of 17 residues. The V segment lost 0 bases and the J segment 4 bases; nucleotides outside the gene matches: 6. Germline V gene lookup returns CDR1 LGHNA and CDR2 YNFKEQ. The CDR3 region is CASSQEPQGAGTGELFF. The CDR3 nucleotides read TGTGCCAGCAGCCAAGAACCACAGGGGGCGGGCACCGGGGAGCTGTTTTTT.